This TCR beta chain was sequenced for a study of cytomegalovirus exposure and HLA in healthy donors. Study in general: Assignment to the Caucasian-associated ancestry cluster applied to 75% to 85% of the approximately 370 genotyped donors. Findings of the study overall: Per published accounts, TCR beta sequences correctly predicted the HLA-A and HLA-B alleles of most subjects.

This CDR3 is 14 amino acids long. CDR1 and CDR2 from the germline V gene are MDHEN and SYDVKM. The V segment lost 7 bases and the J segment 3 bases; nucleotides outside the gene matches: 6. PCR employed 60 Vbeta and 13 Jbeta primers. Generated by immunoSEQ multiplex PCR, the TCRdb table keeps only in-frame clones and is missing some. The profile shows roughly 140,000 clones, 73% of them singletons. Turning to this clone: The antigen is undetermined.

The source material was PBMCs. The source of this sequence is a human donor in good health. The chain joins TRBV28 to TRBJ2-1; 7 bases are a match to TRBD2. DNA of the CDR3: TGTGCCAGCAAGGGAGCGGGGCGCTACAATGAGCAGTTCTTC. Its protein is CASKGAGRYNEQFF.